This T cell receptor (beta chain) is drawn from a study of T cell repertoires in cytomegalovirus infection. The V and J ends lost 2 bases and 0 bases respectively, with 5 bases between them. This CDR3 contains 14 residues. A word on this clonotype: Its cognate antigen is unknown.

One entry per CDR3 protein results from TCRdb running MiXCR on the reads. The sample records 550,000 to 700,000 distinct CDR3 sequences, 40% being singletons. This receptor was identified in a human donor in good health (CMV status not recorded). Some clones in this sample may be carry-over from other donors' samples. V gene TRBV12-3 or TRBV12-4 combines with J gene TRBJ1-3; D not resolved. The starting material was cultured PBMCs, obtained from culture after CMV antigen stimulation. The CDR3 spells CASSLTASGNTIYF. In DNA, the CDR3 is TGTGCCAGCAGTTTAACCGCCTCTGGAAACACCATATATTTT.